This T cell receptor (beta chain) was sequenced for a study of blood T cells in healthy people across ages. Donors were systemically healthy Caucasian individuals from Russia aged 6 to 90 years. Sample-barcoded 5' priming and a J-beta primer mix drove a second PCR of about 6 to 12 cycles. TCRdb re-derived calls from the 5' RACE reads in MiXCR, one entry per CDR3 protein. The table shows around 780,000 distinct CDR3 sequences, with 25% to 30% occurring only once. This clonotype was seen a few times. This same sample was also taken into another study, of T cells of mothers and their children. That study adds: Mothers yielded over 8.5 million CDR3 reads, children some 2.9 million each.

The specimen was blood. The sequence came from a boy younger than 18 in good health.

The CDR3 reads CATRPGHSGETQYF. CDR3 nucleotides: TGTGCCACCAGACCGGGACACTCAGGAGAGACCCAGTACTTC. The genes are TRBV15 and TRBJ2-5; D possibly corresponds to TRBD1 (6 bases). The CDR3 is made up of 14 amino acids. Germline V gene sequence: CDR1 LNHNV, CDR2 YYDKDF (reference sequence). V lost 6 bases, J lost 4 bases, and 15 bases lay in between.